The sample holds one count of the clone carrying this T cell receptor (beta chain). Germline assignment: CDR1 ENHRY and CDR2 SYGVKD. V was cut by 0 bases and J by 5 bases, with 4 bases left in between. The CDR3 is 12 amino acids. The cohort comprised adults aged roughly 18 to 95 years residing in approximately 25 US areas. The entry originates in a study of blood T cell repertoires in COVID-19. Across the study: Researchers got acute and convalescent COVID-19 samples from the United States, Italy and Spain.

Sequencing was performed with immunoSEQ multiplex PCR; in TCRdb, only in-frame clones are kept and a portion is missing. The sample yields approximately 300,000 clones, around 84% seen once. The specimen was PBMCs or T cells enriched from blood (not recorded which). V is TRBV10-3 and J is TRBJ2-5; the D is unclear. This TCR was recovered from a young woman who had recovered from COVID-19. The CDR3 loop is CAISESGETQYF. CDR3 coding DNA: TGTGCCATCAGTGAGTCCGGGGAGACCCAGTACTTC.